The 5 T cell receptor beta chains below all came from one sample that was sequenced in a study of blood T cell repertoires in COVID-19. Sequencing was performed with immunoSEQ multiplex PCR; in TCRdb, only in-frame clones are kept and a portion is missing. The sample records more than 15,000 clones, less than 90% being singletons. The sequenced sample consisted of peripheral blood. The receptor set was obtained from a woman of 80 years or more with COVID-19, enrolled during active disease.

The chain is built from TRBV7-2 and TRBJ2-2; D may be TRBD2 (5 bases). Trimming took 5 bases from V and 4 from J, leaving 11 bases between them. There are 14 residues in the CDR3. Germline CDR1 is SGHTA and CDR2 is FQGNSA. Here the CDR3 DNA reads TGTGCCAGCAGCCTAAGCGGCTCCACCGGGGAGCTGTTTTTT. Protein product: CASSLSGSTGELFF. Complete variable domain (other parts from reference TRBV7-2 and TRBJ2-2): GAGVSQSPSNKVTEKGKDVELRCDPISGHTALYWYRQSLGQGLEFLIYFQGNSAPDKSGLPSDRFSAERTGGSVSTLTIQRTQQEDSAVYLCASSLSGSTGELFFGEGSRLTVL.

The DNA for the CDR3 is TGCGCCAGCAGCCAAGATGAGCGGGAGATAGATACGCAGTATTTT. Its protein is CASSQDEREIDTQYF. V is TRBV4-1 and J is TRBJ2-3, with TRBD2 identical over 8 bases. CDR3 length: 15 amino acids. V dropped 0 bases and J dropped 5; count of bases not matched to a gene: 4. The germline gives CDR1 MGHRA, CDR2 YSYEKL.

V and J are TRBV28 and TRBJ2-1; D is undetermined. The CDR3 runs 13 residues. Trimming removed 6 bases from V and 5 bases from J, with 11 bases in between. Germline V gene lookup returns CDR1 MDHEN and CDR2 SYDVKM. This CDR3 reads CASSLGLHNEQFF. CDR3 nucleotides: TGTGCCAGCAGCCTCGGTCTACACAATGAGCAGTTCTTC.

The chain couples TRBV7-2 to TRBJ1-2; D not resolved. This CDR3 is built from 17 residues. Trimming took off 2 bases at V and 1 base at J, with 17 bases between the two ends. Looked up from germline, CDR1 is SGHTA and CDR2 is FQGNSA. This chain's CDR3 is CASSLNRDASSNYGYTF. CDR3 sequence (DNA): TGTGCCAGCAGCTTAAACAGAGACGCCTCGAGTAACTATGGCTACACCTTC.

This rearrangement joins TRBV7-2 to TRBJ2-2, with TRBD2 matching over 13 bases. J was trimmed by 5 bases and V by 2 bases; bases with no gene match: 5. The CDR3 runs to 17 residues. Germline CDR1 and CDR2: SGHTA and FQGNSA. The CDR3: CASSLQGTSGVTGELFF. The CDR3 coding sequence is TGTGCCAGCAGCTTACAAGGGACTAGCGGGGTGACCGGGGAGCTGTTTTTT.